This record looks at one T cell receptor beta chain sequence and its context. The source of the sample is a study of regulatory T cells in long-lasting Graves disease. This CDR3 has 14 amino acids. The ends were cut back, 0 bases at V and 3 bases at J, with 9 bases in the middle. Per the germline V gene, CDR1 is SGHRS and CDR2 is YFSETQ. Time point defined: newly diagnosed GD, antithyroid drugs for less than 3 months. RNA extracted from PBMCs served as the sequencing template. The TCR beta library used iRepertoire HTBI primers with Arm-PCR amplification of CDR3. Using its own MiXCR run on the multiplex PCR reads, TCRdb lists one record per CDR3 protein. This sample has 620,000 or so distinct CDR3 sequences, with about 15% found just once. Separately, the same data were catalogued under a study of T cells in Graves' hyperthyroidism and ophthalmopathy. From that paper: In patients aged 18 to 65, hyperthyroidism was newly diagnosed, with duration under 2 months. RT-PCR in the first round (using the HTBI primer set) targeted the TCR CDR3. By a 13 V-J model, ophthalmopathy was set apart from stable hyperthyroidism.

The TCR sequence derives from a woman in her 30s with Graves disease. The chain uses TRBV5-1 and TRBJ1-2; the D gene is possibly TRBD1 (6 bases). The source material was peripheral blood mononuclear cells (PBMCs), sampled at new diagnosis, from a patient treated with antithyroid drugs. The CDR3 DNA reads as TGCGCCAGCAGCTTGGACAGGGTGGACTATGGCTACACCTTC. This gives the protein CASSLDRVDYGYTF.